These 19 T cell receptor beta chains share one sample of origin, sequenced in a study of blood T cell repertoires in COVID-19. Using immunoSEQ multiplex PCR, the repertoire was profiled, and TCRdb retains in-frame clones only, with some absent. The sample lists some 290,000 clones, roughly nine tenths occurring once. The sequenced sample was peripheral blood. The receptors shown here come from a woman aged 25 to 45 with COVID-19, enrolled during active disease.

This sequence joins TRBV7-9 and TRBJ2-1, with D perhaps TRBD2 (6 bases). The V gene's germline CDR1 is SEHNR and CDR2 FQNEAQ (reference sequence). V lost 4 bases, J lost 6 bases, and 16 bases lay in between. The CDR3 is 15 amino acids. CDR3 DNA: TGTGCCAGCAGCTCGGGGCTTGAGCGGGCCAATGAGCAGTTCTTC. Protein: CASSSGLERANEQFF.

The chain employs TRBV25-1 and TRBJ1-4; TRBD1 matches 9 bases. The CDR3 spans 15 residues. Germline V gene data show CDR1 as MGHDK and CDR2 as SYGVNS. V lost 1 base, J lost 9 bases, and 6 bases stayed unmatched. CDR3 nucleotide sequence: TGTGCCAGCAGTGAATTAAGGACAGGGGTACAAAAACTGTTTTTT. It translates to CASSELRTGVQKLFF.

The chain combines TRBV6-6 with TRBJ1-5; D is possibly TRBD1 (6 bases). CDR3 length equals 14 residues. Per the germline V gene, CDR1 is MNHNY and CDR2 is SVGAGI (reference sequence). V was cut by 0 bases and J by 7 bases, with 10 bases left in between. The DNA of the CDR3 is TGTGCCAGCAGTTACTCCAGGGGCAGGCAGCCCCAGCATTTT. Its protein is CASSYSRGRQPQHF.

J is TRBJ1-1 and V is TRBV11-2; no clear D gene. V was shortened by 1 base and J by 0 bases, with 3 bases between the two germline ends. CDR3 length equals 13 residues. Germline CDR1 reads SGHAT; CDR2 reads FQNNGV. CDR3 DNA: TGTGCCAGCAGCTTAGCCGTGAACACTGAAGCTTTCTTT. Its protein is CASSLAVNTEAFF.

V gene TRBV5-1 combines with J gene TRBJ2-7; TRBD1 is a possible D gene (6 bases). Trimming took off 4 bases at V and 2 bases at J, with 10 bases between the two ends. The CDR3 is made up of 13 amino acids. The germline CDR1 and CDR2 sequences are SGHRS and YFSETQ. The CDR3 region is CASSSGQPYEQYF. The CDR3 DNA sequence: TGCGCCAGCAGCAGCGGACAGCCCTACGAGCAGTACTTC. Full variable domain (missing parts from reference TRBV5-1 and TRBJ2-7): KAGVTQTPRYLIKTRGQQVTLSCSPISGHRSVSWYQQTPGQGLQFLFEYFSETQRNKGNFPGRFSGRQFSNSRSEMNVSTLELGDSALYLCASSSGQPYEQYFGPGTRLTVT.

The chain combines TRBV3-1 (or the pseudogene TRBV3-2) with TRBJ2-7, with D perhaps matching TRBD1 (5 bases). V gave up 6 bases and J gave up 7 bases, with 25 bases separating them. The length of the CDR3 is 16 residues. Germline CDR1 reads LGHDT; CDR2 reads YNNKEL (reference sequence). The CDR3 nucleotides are TGTGCCAGCAGTTTCAAGCATAGGACACCACTTCAGGAGCAGTACTTC. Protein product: CASSFKHRTPLQEQYF.

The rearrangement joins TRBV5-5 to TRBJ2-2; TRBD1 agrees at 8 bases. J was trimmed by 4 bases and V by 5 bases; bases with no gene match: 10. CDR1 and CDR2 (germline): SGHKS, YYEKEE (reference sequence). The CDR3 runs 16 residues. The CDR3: CASRIELTGGTGELFF. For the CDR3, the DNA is TGTGCCAGCAGGATTGAGTTAACAGGGGGCACCGGGGAGCTGTTTTTT.

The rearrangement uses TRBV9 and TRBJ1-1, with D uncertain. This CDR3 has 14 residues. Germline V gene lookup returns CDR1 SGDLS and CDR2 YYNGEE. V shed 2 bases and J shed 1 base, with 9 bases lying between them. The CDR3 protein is CASSVAPGNTEAFF. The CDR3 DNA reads TGTGCCAGCAGCGTGGCCCCAGGGAACACTGAAGCTTTCTTT. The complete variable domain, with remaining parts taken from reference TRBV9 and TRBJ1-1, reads DSGVTQTPKHLITATGQRVTLRCSPRSGDLSVYWYQQSLDQGLQFLIQYYNGEERAKGNILERFSAQQFPDLHSELNLSSLELGDSALYFCASSVAPGNTEAFFGQGTRLTVV.

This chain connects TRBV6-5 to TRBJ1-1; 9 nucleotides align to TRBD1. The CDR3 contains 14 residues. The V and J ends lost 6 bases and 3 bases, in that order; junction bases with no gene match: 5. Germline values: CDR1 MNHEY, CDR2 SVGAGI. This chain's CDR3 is CASSVTGGDTEAFF. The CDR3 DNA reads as TGTGCCAGCAGCGTGACAGGGGGAGACACTGAAGCTTTCTTT.

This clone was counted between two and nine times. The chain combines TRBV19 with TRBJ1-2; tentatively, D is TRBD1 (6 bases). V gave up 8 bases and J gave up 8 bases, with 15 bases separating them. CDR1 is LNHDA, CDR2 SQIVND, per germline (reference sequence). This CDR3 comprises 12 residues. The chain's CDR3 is CASSLIGGGYTF. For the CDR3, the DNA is TGTGCCAGTTCTCTCATTGGGGGCGGCTACACCTTC.

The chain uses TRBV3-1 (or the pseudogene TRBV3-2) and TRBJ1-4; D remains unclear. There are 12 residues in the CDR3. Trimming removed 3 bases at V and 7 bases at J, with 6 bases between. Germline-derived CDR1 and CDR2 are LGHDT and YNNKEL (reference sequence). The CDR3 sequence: CASSHFGEKLFF. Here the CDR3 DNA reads TGTGCCAGCAGCCATTTCGGTGAAAAACTGTTTTTT.

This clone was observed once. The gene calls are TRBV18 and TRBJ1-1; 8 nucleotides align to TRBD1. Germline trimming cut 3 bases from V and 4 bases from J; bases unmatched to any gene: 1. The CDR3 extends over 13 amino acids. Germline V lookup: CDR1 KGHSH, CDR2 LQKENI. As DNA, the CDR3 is TGTGCCAGCTCACCGGGGACAGGCACTGAAGCTTTCTTT. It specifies CASSPGTGTEAFF.

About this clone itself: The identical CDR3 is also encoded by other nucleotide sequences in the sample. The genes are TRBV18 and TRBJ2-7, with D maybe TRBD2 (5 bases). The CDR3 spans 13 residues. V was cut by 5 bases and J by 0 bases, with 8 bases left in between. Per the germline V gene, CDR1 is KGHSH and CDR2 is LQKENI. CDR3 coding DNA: TGTGCCAGCTCAAGGGAGAGCTCCTACGAGCAGTACTTC. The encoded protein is CASSRESSYEQYF.

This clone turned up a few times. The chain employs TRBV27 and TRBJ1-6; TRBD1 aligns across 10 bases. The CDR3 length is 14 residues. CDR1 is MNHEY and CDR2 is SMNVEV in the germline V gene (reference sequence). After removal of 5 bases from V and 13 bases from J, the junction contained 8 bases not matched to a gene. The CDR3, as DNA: TGTGCCAGCAGTCAGGGACAGGGGTATCTGCCCCTCCACTTT. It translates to CASSQGQGYLPLHF.

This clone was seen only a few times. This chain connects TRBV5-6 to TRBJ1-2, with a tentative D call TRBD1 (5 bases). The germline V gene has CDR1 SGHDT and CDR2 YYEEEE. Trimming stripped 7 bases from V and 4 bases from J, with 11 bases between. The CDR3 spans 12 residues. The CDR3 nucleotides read TGTGCCAGCCAAACAGGATTCTATGGCTACACCTTC. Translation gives CASQTGFYGYTF.

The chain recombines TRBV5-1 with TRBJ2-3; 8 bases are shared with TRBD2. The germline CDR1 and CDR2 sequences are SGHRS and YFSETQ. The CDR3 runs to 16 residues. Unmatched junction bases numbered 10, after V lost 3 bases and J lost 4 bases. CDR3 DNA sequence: TGCGCCAGCAGCTCCACCGGGACTAGGGGGGCAGATACGCAGTATTTT. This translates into CASSSTGTRGADTQYF.

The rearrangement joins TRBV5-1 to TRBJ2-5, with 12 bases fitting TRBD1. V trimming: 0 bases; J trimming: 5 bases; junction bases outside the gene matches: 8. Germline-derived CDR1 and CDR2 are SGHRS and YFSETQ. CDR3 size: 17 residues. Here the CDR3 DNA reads TGCGCCAGCAGCTTGGATTCCGGGACAGGGGGCGGCGAGACCCAGTACTTC. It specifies CASSLDSGTGGGETQYF. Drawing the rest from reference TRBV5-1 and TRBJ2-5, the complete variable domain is KAGVTQTPRYLIKTRGQQVTLSCSPISGHRSVSWYQQTPGQGLQFLFEYFSETQRNKGNFPGRFSGRQFSNSRSEMNVSTLELGDSALYLCASSLDSGTGGGETQYFGPGTRLLVL.

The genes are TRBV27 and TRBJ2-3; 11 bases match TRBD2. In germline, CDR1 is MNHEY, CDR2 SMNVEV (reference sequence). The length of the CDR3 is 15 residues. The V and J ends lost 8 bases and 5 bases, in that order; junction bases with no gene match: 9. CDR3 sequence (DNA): TGTGCCAGCGGGTGGCTAGCGGGGGGAGTAGATACGCAGTATTTT. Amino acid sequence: CASGWLAGGVDTQYF.

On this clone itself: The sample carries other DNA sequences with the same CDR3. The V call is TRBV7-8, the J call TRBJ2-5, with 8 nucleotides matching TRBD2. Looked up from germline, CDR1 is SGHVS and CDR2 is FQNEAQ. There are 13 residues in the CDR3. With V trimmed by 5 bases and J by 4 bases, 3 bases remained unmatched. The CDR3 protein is CASSPGGRETQYF. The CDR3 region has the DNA TGTGCCAGCAGCCCGGGGGGGAGAGAGACCCAGTACTTC.